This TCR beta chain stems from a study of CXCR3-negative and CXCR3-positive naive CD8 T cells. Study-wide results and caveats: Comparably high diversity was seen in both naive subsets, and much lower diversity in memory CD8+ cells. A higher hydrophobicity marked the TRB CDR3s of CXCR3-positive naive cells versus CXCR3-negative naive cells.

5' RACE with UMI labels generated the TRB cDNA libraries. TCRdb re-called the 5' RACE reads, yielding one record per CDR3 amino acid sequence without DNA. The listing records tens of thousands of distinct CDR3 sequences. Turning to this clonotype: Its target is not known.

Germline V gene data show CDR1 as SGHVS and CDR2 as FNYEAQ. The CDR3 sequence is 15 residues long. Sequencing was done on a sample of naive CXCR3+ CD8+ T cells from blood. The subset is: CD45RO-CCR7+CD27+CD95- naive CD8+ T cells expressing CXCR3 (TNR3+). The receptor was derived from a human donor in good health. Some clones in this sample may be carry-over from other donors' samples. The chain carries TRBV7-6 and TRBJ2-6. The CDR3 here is CASSPEYSGANVLTF.